This T cell receptor (beta chain) is drawn from a study of T cells in Graves' hyperthyroidism and ophthalmopathy. Study-level findings and limits: From stable hyperthyroidism, ophthalmopathy was set apart by a 13 V-J model.

This clonotype was observed many times. Its target is not known. TCR beta CDR3 sequences were amplified from RNA transcripts. TCR CDR3 regions were first amplified by RT-PCR with HTBI primers. TCRdb reprocessed the multiplex PCR reads with MiXCR, giving one entry per CDR3 protein. The sample shows more than 300,000 distinct CDR3 sequences, approximately 13% of them seen only once. The authors deemed Graves' hyperthyroidism stable absent ophthalmopathy progression within 18 months. Hyperthyroidism patients were newly diagnosed, had disease duration under 2 months, and were aged 18 to 65 years. Roughly 9.1 ml of fresh peripheral blood supplied the PBMCs. The CDR3 spans 16 residues. Germline V gene sequence: CDR1 ENHRY, CDR2 SYGVKD. The trim removed 0 bases at V and 5 bases at J, leaving 7 bases unmatched.

The sequencing sample was made of blood. This clonotype originated in a woman in her sixties with Graves' hyperthyroidism. The chain is built from TRBV10-3 and TRBJ2-4; 7 bases fit TRBD1. The CDR3 loop reads CAISESDRQGQNIQYF. Here the CDR3 DNA reads TGTGCCATCAGTGAGTCGGACCGACAGGGCCAAAACATTCAGTACTTC.